What follows are 5 T cell receptor beta chains derived from one specimen sequenced in a study of shared clonotypes between healthy human individuals. Clones were read by immunoSEQ multiplex PCR, and TCRdb kept only the in-frame ones, dropping some. The sample holds 800,000 to 1,200,000 clones, roughly 74% seen once. The material sequenced was memory CD4+ T cells from PBMCs. Stated subset: CD45RA-negative fraction. These receptors were collected from a man aged 18 to 35 in good health. Some clones in this sample may be carry-over from other donors' samples.

V is TRBV7-9 and J is TRBJ1-2; 7 nucleotides match TRBD1. J was trimmed by 4 bases and V by 5 bases; bases with no gene match: 10. Germline values: CDR1 SEHNR, CDR2 FQNEAQ (reference sequence). This CDR3 has 15 amino acids. This CDR3 is CASSPRDSGAYGYTF. The CDR3 region has the DNA TGTGCCAGCAGCCCCAGGGACAGTGGAGCCTATGGCTACACCTTC.

The rearrangement joins TRBV2 to TRBJ2-6, with D uncertain. Germline CDR1 SNHLY, CDR2 FYNNEI. The V end lost 4 bases, the J end lost 0 bases, and 4 bases lay between the germline ends. The CDR3 has 14 residues. The CDR3 spells CASSASSGANVLTF. CDR3 DNA sequence: TGTGCCAGCAGTGCGTCCTCTGGGGCCAACGTCCTGACTTTC.

This chain uses TRBV20-1 with TRBJ1-1; no clear D. V dropped 4 bases and J dropped 7 bases, with 7 bases sitting between them. This CDR3 has 10 amino acids. Per germline, CDR1 DFQATT and CDR2 SNEGSKA (reference sequence). CDR3 sequence: CSAIDLEAFF. The CDR3 DNA is TGCAGTGCTATAGATCTTGAAGCTTTCTTT.

The gene calls are TRBV28 and TRBJ2-1, with a weak D call TRBD2 (6 bases). The CDR3 is 14 amino acids. Germline V CDR1 and CDR2: MDHEN, SYDVKM. V lost 7 bases, J lost 4 bases, and 14 bases lay in between. CDR3 sequence: CASTGEPGYNEQFF. In DNA form, the CDR3 reads TGTGCCAGCACGGGGGAACCCGGTTACAATGAGCAGTTCTTC.

The CDR3 loop is CASSLDQWGASGNQPQHF. The CDR3 nucleotides read TGTGCCAGCAGCTTAGATCAGTGGGGCGCCTCTGGAAATCAGCCCCAGCATTTT. The gene calls are TRBV11-2 and TRBJ1-5, with a possible D match to TRBD1 (5 bases). The CDR3 runs to 18 residues. Germline lookup yields CDR1 SGHAT and CDR2 FQNNGV. V was cut by 0 bases and J by 4 bases, with 19 bases left in between.